This TCR beta chain was sequenced for a study of Graves' ophthalmopathy and Graves' hyperthyroidism. On the study more broadly: Before any treatment, peripheral blood was taken at the initial diagnosis.

Study observations and caveats: A 13-signature model separated ophthalmopathy from stable hyperthyroidism, 85% to 90% sensitivity, around 81% specificity. Blood also held most thyroid clonotypes expanded above 0.001 frequency.

The CDR3 has 14 amino acids. Germline V CDR1 and CDR2: MNHEY, SVGEGT. The V and J ends lost 1 base and 4 bases respectively, with 10 bases between them. This clonotype has at least ten counts. Its specificity is unknown. Amplification of the TCR beta CDR3 regions used RNA transcripts (as template). HTBI primers were employed in first-round RT-PCR, then a second-round multiplex PCR followed. MiXCR, applied by TCRdb to the multiplex PCR reads, yields one record per CDR3 protein. The sample lists 600,000 to 650,000 distinct CDR3 sequences, roughly 20% occurring once. The origin of this receptor is a woman aged 18-35 years with stable Graves' hyperthyroidism. Some clones in this sample may be carry-over from other donors' samples. This chain joins TRBV6-2 or TRBV6-3 and TRBJ2-5; unclear D gene. Input material: peripheral blood. The CDR3 region has the DNA TGTGCCAGCAGTTACTTTGCCAAGGGAGAGACCCAGTACTTC. Translated, it gives CASSYFAKGETQYF.